Following are 26 T cell receptor beta chains from one sample sequenced in a study of cytomegalovirus exposure and HLA in healthy donors (TCRdb year 2017). The library was made by the immunoSEQ multiplex PCR assay. A mixture of 60 forward primers for TCR Vbeta segments and 13 reverse primers for TCR Jbeta segments was used in the multiplex PCR. In its TCRdb copy, this immuneACCESS table keeps in-frame sequences only and misses some clones. Where compared with another copy, unresolved V genes explain less than half of these, and the others have no known cause. The sample's records list about 48,000 clones. Of the sample, more than 5.5% is held by the ten largest clones. The sequencing sample was made of PBMCs. The source is a male donor in good health and CMV-seropositive.

This sequence joins TRBV5-1 and TRBJ1-2, with D possibly matching TRBD1 (5 bases). This CDR3 spans 13 amino acids. Trimming left V 3 bases short and J 4 bases short, with 10 bases between. Per germline, CDR1 SGHRS and CDR2 YFSETQ. The DNA of the CDR3 is TGCGCCAGCAGCTACGACAGATTCTATGGCTACACCTTC. As protein: CASSYDRFYGYTF.

The rearrangement joins TRBV25-1 to TRBJ1-2; no reliable D call. From germline, CDR1 is MGHDK and CDR2 SYGVNS. The CDR3 runs 13 residues. V gave up 5 bases and J gave up 5 bases, with 12 bases separating them. CDR3 region: CASSPQTTYGYTF. DNA for the CDR3: TGTGCCAGCAGTCCCCAGACTACATATGGCTACACCTTC.

This sequence joins TRBV2 and TRBJ1-1; D is perhaps TRBD1 (6 bases). V shed 6 bases and J shed 1 base, with 12 bases lying between them. The CDR3 has 14 amino acids. The germline V gene encodes CDR1 SNHLY and CDR2 FYNNEI. The CDR3 DNA is TGTGCCAGCAGAAACGACAGGCAGAACACTGAAGCTTTCTTT. It yields the protein CASRNDRQNTEAFF.

The V gene is TRBV4-3, the J gene TRBJ1-1, with TRBD1 as a possible D gene (5 bases). From germline, CDR1 is LGHNA and CDR2 YSLEER. The CDR3 sequence is 15 residues long. Deletions cut 5 bases from V and 7 bases from J, with 20 bases between. The CDR3 region has the DNA TGCGCCAGCAGCTTAGCGGGACGGTCGGTGGATGAAGCTTTCTTT. Its translation: CASSLAGRSVDEAFF.

The chain couples TRBV2 to TRBJ2-5, with a tentative D call TRBD1 (5 bases). Trimming took 1 base from V and 5 from J, leaving 17 bases between them. This CDR3 spans 16 amino acids. Germline-derived CDR1 and CDR2 are SNHLY and FYNNEI. The CDR3 sequence: CASSEGKGLVGETQYF. CDR3 nucleotides: TGTGCCAGCAGTGAAGGGAAGGGGCTAGTTGGGGAGACCCAGTACTTC.

Here the CDR3 reads CASSQARGTEAFF. In DNA, the CDR3 is TGCGCCAGCAGCCAAGCCCGGGGCACTGAAGCTTTCTTT. This chain connects TRBV4-3 to TRBJ1-1; D remains unclear. V lost 1 base and J lost 4, with 7 bases in between. CDR1 and CDR2 from the germline V gene are LGHNA and YSLEER. This CDR3 region has 13 residues.

The chain uses TRBV9 and TRBJ2-2; 8 bases align to TRBD1. The CDR3 runs to 16 residues. Trimming cost V 4 bases and J 0 bases; bases outside gene matches: 5. From germline, CDR1 is SGDLS and CDR2 YYNGEE. The CDR3 DNA follows: TGTGCCAGCAGCTACTGGACAGGGACGAACACCGGGGAGCTGTTTTTT. Protein: CASSYWTGTNTGELFF. The full variable domain, completed using reference TRBV9 and TRBJ2-2, is DSGVTQTPKHLITATGQRVTLRCSPRSGDLSVYWYQQSLDQGLQFLIQYYNGEERAKGNILERFSAQQFPDLHSELNLSSLELGDSALYFCASSYWTGTNTGELFFGEGSRLTVL.

V and J are TRBV10-3 and TRBJ2-7; D might be TRBD1 (7 bases). Trimming removed 6 bases at V and 6 bases at J, with 9 bases between. In germline, CDR1 is ENHRY, CDR2 SYGVKD. There are 11 residues in the CDR3. DNA of the CDR3: TGTGCCATCAGCCAGGGGGGCGAGCAGTACTTC. Translating gives CAISQGGEQYF.

The rearrangement links TRBV7-2 to TRBJ1-1, with 7 positions matching TRBD1. CDR1 SGHTA and CDR2 FQGNSA come from the germline V gene. V shed 3 bases and J 2 bases; nucleotides not matched to a gene: 3. CDR3 length: 14 residues. In DNA, the CDR3 is TGTGCCAGCAGCTTCTGGACAGGTAACACTGAAGCTTTCTTT. Its protein is CASSFWTGNTEAFF.

The rearrangement links TRBV5-1 to TRBJ2-3; TRBD2 agrees at 10 bases. The CDR3 sequence is 16 residues long. After removal of 0 bases from V and 4 bases from J, the junction contained 5 bases not matched to a gene. Germline V lookup: CDR1 SGHRS, CDR2 YFSETQ. The CDR3 DNA is TGCGCCAGCAGCTTGGACAGCGGGGGGGCCCCAGATACGCAGTATTTT. Its protein is CASSLDSGGAPDTQYF.

CDR3 sequence reads: CASSLLLGAGRLDGYTF. The CDR3, as DNA: TGTGCCAGCAGTTTATTATTGGGGGCAGGGAGACTGGATGGCTACACCTTC. This chain links TRBV28 with TRBJ1-2, with D possibly being TRBD1 (6 bases). The CDR3 has 17 amino acids. CDR1 MDHEN and CDR2 SYDVKM come from the germline V gene. Trimming took off 1 base at V and 6 bases at J, with 21 bases between the two ends.

The gene calls are TRBV7-3 and TRBJ2-2, with 8 bases aligning to TRBD1. This CDR3 contains 15 residues. With V trimmed by 2 bases and J by 7 bases, 6 bases remained unmatched. The germline gives CDR1 SGHTA, CDR2 FQGTGA. The CDR3 protein is CASSLLAGGIGELFF. DNA of the CDR3: TGTGCCAGCAGCTTACTGGCAGGGGGCATCGGGGAGCTGTTTTTT. Combining the CDR3 with reference TRBV7-3 and TRBJ2-2 gives the whole variable domain GAGVSQTPSNKVTEKGKYVELRCDPISGHTALYWYRQSLGQGPEFLIYFQGTGAADDSGLPNDRFFAVRPEGSVSTLKIQRTERGDSAVYLCASSLLAGGIGELFFGEGSRLTVL.

The rearrangement joins TRBV5-1 to TRBJ1-1; D uncertain. The length of the CDR3 is 13 residues. V was cut by 6 bases and J by 1 base, with 10 bases left in between. Germline lookup yields CDR1 SGHRS and CDR2 YFSETQ. CDR3 sequence: CASTEGQNTEAFF. For the CDR3, the DNA is TGCGCCAGCACTGAGGGCCAGAACACTGAAGCTTTCTTT.

The V and J genes are TRBV7-2 and TRBJ2-2, with a tentative D call TRBD2 (6 bases). The CDR3 is 13 amino acids. The ends were cut back, 5 bases at V and 7 bases at J, with 11 bases in the middle. Germline CDR1 reads SGHTA; CDR2 reads FQGNSA. The CDR3 nucleotides read TGTGCCAGCAGCCCCCCGGGGGTCGGGGAGCTGTTTTTT. Amino acid sequence: CASSPPGVGELFF.

V and J are TRBV2 and TRBJ1-3; 10 bases map to TRBD1. The CDR3 contains 15 residues. The J segment lost 4 bases and the V segment lost 6 bases, leaving 6 bases of the junction unmatched. Per the germline V gene, CDR1 is SNHLY and CDR2 is FYNNEI. Written as DNA, the CDR3 is TGTGCCAGCAGCACCGACAGGGGGCCCGGAAACACCATATATTTT. Its protein product is CASSTDRGPGNTIYF.

The V and J genes are TRBV10-3 and TRBJ2-1; 8 bases map to TRBD1. With V trimmed by 2 bases and J by 4 bases, 13 bases remained unmatched. The CDR3 length is 18 residues. Germline lookup yields CDR1 ENHRY and CDR2 SYGVKD. Here the CDR3 reads CAISEPTTSTGVYNEQFF. Written as DNA, the CDR3 is TGTGCCATCAGTGAGCCGACTACCTCGACAGGGGTGTACAATGAGCAGTTCTTC.

V is TRBV2 and J is TRBJ1-2; unclear D gene. The V gene lost 2 bases and the J gene lost 4 bases, with 11 bases spanning the gap. Germline CDR1 reads SNHLY; CDR2 reads FYNNEI. The CDR3 is 14 amino acids. CDR3 DNA sequence: TGTGCCAGCAGTGAACTTCGGGGATTCTATGGCTACACCTTC. Protein: CASSELRGFYGYTF.

The chain links TRBV9 to TRBJ2-3; D is unresolved. Germline CDR1 SGDLS, CDR2 YYNGEE. The CDR3 runs 15 residues. V was cut by 4 bases and J by 0 bases, with 12 bases left in between. Here the CDR3 DNA reads TGTGCCAGCAGCCCCCCGGGTTCTAGCACAGATACGCAGTATTTT. Its protein product is CASSPPGSSTDTQYF.

The chain has TRBV4-1 and TRBJ2-2; TRBD2 agrees at 8 bases. V was clipped by 1 base and J by 0 bases; unmatched bases: 7. The CDR3 has 18 amino acids. Germline values: CDR1 MGHRA, CDR2 YSYEKL. CDR3: CASSQVRGGGPNTGELFF. CDR3 DNA: TGCGCCAGCAGCCAAGTTAGAGGCGGGGGGCCGAACACCGGGGAGCTGTTTTTT.

This chain uses TRBV30 with TRBJ1-1, with D possibly being TRBD1 (6 bases). Trimming shortened V by 4 bases and J by 1 base, and 10 bases separated the two germline ends. Germline-derived CDR1 and CDR2 are GTSNPN and SVGIG (reference sequence). This CDR3 is 13 amino acids long. The CDR3 DNA follows: TGTGCCTGGACGAAACAGGGGAACACTGAAGCTTTCTTT. Protein: CAWTKQGNTEAFF.

The rearrangement links TRBV6-5 to TRBJ2-7, with 7 bases identical to TRBD2. CDR1 is MNHEY, CDR2 SVGAGI, per germline. The V gene end was trimmed by 5 bases and the J gene end by 2 bases; junction bases not matched to a gene: 6. CDR3 length: 14 residues. The CDR3 DNA is TGTGCCAGCAGTCCGGGAGGCTTAGCCTACGAGCAGTACTTC. Translating gives CASSPGGLAYEQYF.

The rearrangement joins TRBV4-3 to TRBJ1-1; no definite D call. V lost 0 bases and J lost 1, with 3 bases in between. The CDR3 sequence is 13 residues long. CDR1 and CDR2 (germline): LGHNA, YSLEER. The CDR3 region is CASSQDRNTEAFF. The CDR3 nucleotides are TGCGCCAGCAGCCAAGATCGGAACACTGAAGCTTTCTTT.

The CDR3 region has the DNA TGTGCCAGCAGCCACAGGGGGGGGGCCTATGGCTACACCTTC. It codes for CASSHRGGAYGYTF. This rearrangement joins TRBV6-5 to TRBJ1-2; 8 nucleotides align to TRBD1. The trim removed 6 bases at V and 4 bases at J, leaving 7 bases unmatched. Germline CDR1 is MNHEY and CDR2 is SVGAGI. This CDR3 has 14 amino acids.

The gene calls are TRBV1 and TRBJ2-1; the DNA was not used to check the table's D call, TRBD1. TRBV1 is designated a pseudogene. The CDR3 runs 16 residues. The DNA for the CDR3 is TGCACCAGCAGCCAACTACGTCAGGCCTTCTACAATGAGCAGTTCTTC. It is translated as CTSSQLRQAFYNEQFF.

The chain combines TRBV2 with TRBJ1-1, with a possible D match to TRBD1 (6 bases). Per the germline V gene, CDR1 is SNHLY and CDR2 is FYNNEI. The V and J ends lost 3 bases and 7 bases respectively, with 9 bases between them. The CDR3 is made up of 12 amino acids. CDR3 sequence reads: CASSDRGGEAFF. The CDR3 region has the DNA TGTGCCAGCAGTGACAGGGGTGGTGAAGCTTTCTTT.

The chain carries TRBV18 and TRBJ1-2; D is uncertain. CDR1 and CDR2 (germline): KGHSH, LQKENI. V lost 6 bases and J 1 base, leaving 21 bases between the germline ends. The CDR3 consists of 17 residues. CDR3 bases: TGTGCCAGCTCCCGATCTCCCGGGGATGGGAGTAACTATGGCTACACCTTC. The encoded protein is CASSRSPGDGSNYGYTF.